This entry is about one T cell receptor (beta chain). Its target is unknown. Gene names are the mouse ones. The read ends 1 residue early relative to the CDR3; the germline J gene fills the gap. Time point reported: mouse harvest day 14 after allogeneic transplant. The graft held 10^6 splenic CD5+ T cells and 10^7 T-cell-depleted bone marrow cells. The sample belongs to a study of tissue T cells after allogeneic stem cell transplantation. Notes on the study in general: Tissue-detected TCR repertoire was only partly captured by blood and spleen T cells.

The method was immunoSEQ multiplex PCR; TCRdb's version includes in-frame clones alone and lacks a portion of them. In the table there are some 3,200 clones, roughly half of which are singletons. Germline V gives CDR1 NSHNY, CDR2 SYGAGN. Deletions cut 0 bases from V and 4 bases from J, with 10 bases between. CDR3 size: 14 residues. The V call is TRBV13-1, the J call TRBJ1-1; D is unresolved. The sample taken for sequencing was gut tissue. This clonotype originated in a female BALB/c mouse given C57BL/6 T cells with graft-versus-host disease after an allogeneic hematopoietic cell transplant. The CDR3 bases that were read are TGTGCCAGCAGTGATGAGGGATGGGGCACAGAAGTCTTC. Translating it yields CASSDEGWGTEVF. The complete CDR3 sequence is CASSDEGWGTEVFF.